Shown below are 18 T cell receptor beta chains from a single sample sequenced in a study of blood T cell repertoires in COVID-19 (TCRdb year 2020). Library preparation was by the immunoSEQ multiplex PCR assay. TCRdb limited this immuneACCESS table to in-frame rearrangements with V and J called. A share of clones is missing; checked studies link under half to unresolved V genes, and the rest is unexplained. The sample records some 160,000 clones, just over 90% of which are singletons. Around 5% of the sample goes to the ten largest clones. Sequencing was performed on peripheral blood. The receptor source for this set is a man between 18 and 29 years old with COVID-19, enrolled during active disease.

This chain links TRBV2 with TRBJ2-1; 8 nucleotides line up with TRBD2. Per the germline V gene, CDR1 is SNHLY and CDR2 is FYNNEI. After removal of 7 bases from V and 3 bases from J, the junction contained 5 bases not matched to a gene. The CDR3 runs to 14 residues. CDR3 coding DNA: TGTGCCAGCACATCTAGCGGGTACTACAATGAGCAGTTCTTC. It yields the protein CASTSSGYYNEQFF.

This sequence joins TRBV15 and TRBJ2-1; D uncertain. The CDR3 extends over 12 amino acids. The V gene lost 5 bases and the J gene lost 11 bases, with 13 bases spanning the gap. Germline assignment: CDR1 LNHNV and CDR2 YYDKDF (reference sequence). Here the CDR3 reads CATSGSFTQQFF. CDR3 coding DNA: TGTGCCACCAGCGGCTCTTTCACCCAGCAGTTCTTC.

This clone occurred once. The DNA of the CDR3 is TGTGCCACCAGCGGAGCAGGGGGTCGCTCTGGAAACACCATATATTTT. It codes for CATSGAGGRSGNTIYF. The chain joins TRBV15 to TRBJ1-3; 7 positions match TRBD1. V gave up 5 bases and J gave up 0 bases; unmatched junction bases: 7. This CDR3 comprises 16 residues. Germline V lookup: CDR1 LNHNV, CDR2 YYDKDF (reference sequence).

The chain couples TRBV6-2 or TRBV6-3 to TRBJ2-4; TRBD2 might be the D (5 bases). Per germline, CDR1 MNHEY and CDR2 SVGEGT. The CDR3 is 14 residues long. The V end lost 6 bases, the J end lost 8 bases, and 17 bases lay between the germline ends. The CDR3 protein is CASSIGVSKDIQYF. For the CDR3, the DNA is TGTGCCAGCAGCATCGGGGTCTCCAAGGACATTCAGTACTTC.

The DNA for the CDR3 is TGTGCCAGCAAACTAGCGGGAGTCTATGAGCAGTTCTTC. Its translation is CASKLAGVYEQFF. The rearrangement uses TRBV6-5 and TRBJ2-1; 11 nucleotides line up with TRBD2. With V trimmed by 7 bases and J by 8 bases, 4 bases remained unmatched. Germline V gives CDR1 MNHEY, CDR2 SVGAGI. The CDR3 is made up of 13 amino acids.

This chain links TRBV28 with TRBJ2-1, with D tentatively TRBD1 (5 bases). The germline V gene has CDR1 MDHEN and CDR2 SYDVKM. CDR3 size: 16 residues. Trimming took off 5 bases at V and 8 bases at J, with 22 bases between the two ends. The CDR3 loop is CASSTPEKGWMDEQFF. As DNA, the CDR3 is TGTGCCAGCAGTACCCCCGAGAAGGGGTGGATGGATGAGCAGTTCTTC.

The chain joins TRBV18 to TRBJ1-2; a weak D match, TRBD1 (6 bases). The V end lost 6 bases, the J end lost 2 bases, and 16 bases lay between the germline ends. The CDR3 contains 15 residues. Germline CDR1 KGHSH, CDR2 LQKENI. CDR3 DNA sequence: TGTGCCAGCTCCAAGGGGGACCAAGGGAACTATGGCTACACCTTC. Translated, it gives CASSKGDQGNYGYTF. The whole variable domain, remainder taken from reference TRBV18 and TRBJ1-2, is NAGVMQNPRHLVRRRGQEARLRCSPMKGHSHVYWYRQLPEEGLKFMVYLQKENIIDESGMPKERFSAEFPKEGPSILRIQQVVRGDSAAYFCASSKGDQGNYGYTFGSGTRLTVV.

The rearrangement joins TRBV20-1 to TRBJ2-7; perhaps TRBD1 as D (6 bases). This CDR3 region has 11 residues. V was trimmed by 3 bases and J by 3 bases, leaving 6 bases between them. The germline V gene has CDR1 DFQATT and CDR2 SNEGSKA (reference sequence). CDR3: CSASRGYEQYF. CDR3 DNA sequence: TGCAGTGCTAGCAGGGGCTACGAGCAGTACTTC.

CDR3 residues: CASSYQTGGYEQYF. Here the CDR3 DNA reads TGTGCCAGCAGTTACCAGACAGGGGGCTACGAGCAGTACTTC. The V call is TRBV6-2 or TRBV6-3, the J call TRBJ2-7; 9 bases agree with TRBD1. Germline assignment: CDR1 MNHEY and CDR2 SVGEGT. This CDR3 contains 14 residues. V lost 2 bases and J lost 3; bases outside the gene matches: 2.

The chain uses TRBV6-6 and TRBJ2-7; 7 bases agree with TRBD1. CDR1 is MNHNY, CDR2 SVGAGI, per germline (reference sequence). This CDR3 has 15 amino acids. Trimming cost V 5 bases and J 1 base; bases outside gene matches: 8. CDR3 nucleotides: TGTGCCAGCAGTAGAAATCCGGGACAGTCCTACGAGCAGTACTTC. Translated, it gives CASSRNPGQSYEQYF.

V is TRBV28 and J is TRBJ2-7; TRBD1 agrees at 7 bases. The CDR3 runs 15 residues. The V and J ends lost 6 bases and 2 bases, in that order; junction bases with no gene match: 10. Germline CDR1 MDHEN, CDR2 SYDVKM. The CDR3 protein is CASSDLTGKAYEQYF. CDR3 coding DNA: TGTGCCAGCAGCGATCTGACAGGGAAAGCCTACGAGCAGTACTTC.

This chain joins TRBV5-1 and TRBJ2-6; D remains ambiguous. Trimming took 1 base from V and 0 from J, leaving 5 bases between them. The CDR3 covers 15 residues. The V gene's germline CDR1 is SGHRS and CDR2 YFSETQ. CDR3 sequence: CASSLTGSGANVLTF. In DNA, the CDR3 is TGCGCCAGCAGCTTGACTGGCTCTGGGGCCAACGTCCTGACTTTC.

The rearrangement joins TRBV9 to TRBJ1-1; 7 nucleotides align to TRBD1. Germline V gene lookup returns CDR1 SGDLS and CDR2 YYNGEE. The V gene end was trimmed by 4 bases and the J gene end by 5 bases; junction bases not matched to a gene: 8. The CDR3 sequence is 14 residues long. In DNA, the CDR3 is TGTGCCAGCAGCCCCCAAACAGGGGTTACTGAAGCTTTCTTT. Its protein product is CASSPQTGVTEAFF.

The rearrangement joins TRBV30 to TRBJ1-2; D gene uncertain. Trimming removed 3 bases at V and 0 bases at J, with 8 bases between. Germline loops: CDR1 GTSNPN, CDR2 SVGIG (reference sequence). The CDR3 is 13 residues long. The chain's CDR3 is CAWRPTANYGYTF. CDR3 sequence (DNA): TGTGCCTGGAGGCCTACAGCTAACTATGGCTACACCTTC.

V and J are TRBV30 and TRBJ2-7; the D gene is possibly TRBD2 (5 bases). CDR3 length equals 14 residues. Trimming shortened V by 0 bases and J by 0 bases, and 9 bases separated the two germline ends. Per the germline V gene, CDR1 is GTSNPN and CDR2 is SVGIG (reference sequence). The DNA of the CDR3 is TGTGCCTGGAGTGTATTGGGGAGCTCCTACGAGCAGTACTTC. It translates to CAWSVLGSSYEQYF.

The rearrangement links TRBV19 to TRBJ1-1; 10 bases are a match to TRBD1. Germline CDR1 and CDR2: LNHDA and SQIVND (reference sequence). Unmatched junction bases numbered 2, after V lost 5 bases and J lost 5 bases. CDR3 length equals 13 residues. CDR3 in amino acids: CASSGTGVTEAFF. The CDR3, as DNA: TGTGCCAGTAGTGGGACAGGGGTAACTGAAGCTTTCTTT.

This clone was detected only once. The chain links TRBV4-2 to TRBJ2-2; 7 nucleotides agree with TRBD1. Germline CDR1 reads LGHNA; CDR2 reads YNFKEQ. The CDR3 is 16 amino acids. Trimming at V came to 4 bases and at J to 6 bases, leaving 11 bases not matched to a gene. CDR3 nucleotide sequence: TGTGCCAGCAGCCCATCATATACAGGGGCGGCCGGGGAGCTGTTTTTT. Encoded protein: CASSPSYTGAAGELFF.

V and J are TRBV11-2 and TRBJ2-1; TRBD2 is a possible D gene (5 bases). CDR3 length: 11 residues. Germline V lookup: CDR1 SGHAT, CDR2 FQNNGV. V was trimmed by 8 bases and J by 8 bases, leaving 10 bases between them. CDR3 sequence reads: CASDRGYEQFF. CDR3 DNA: TGTGCCAGCGACCGGGGTTATGAGCAGTTCTTC.